The clone carrying this T cell receptor beta chain was observed once. The antigen remains unidentified. Data came from immunoSEQ multiplex PCR; TCRdb stores just in-frame clones and leaves some out. The sample holds about 110,000 clones, roughly nine tenths seen once. This entry comes from a study of T cell responses to AZD1222 COVID-19 vaccine. At the level of the study: Both about-4-week and about-12-week second-dose recipients were combined.

The CDR3 is 13 amino acids. Trimming took off 0 bases at V and 5 bases at J, with 7 bases between the two ends. Germline lookup yields CDR1 SGHAT and CDR2 FQDESV (reference sequence). Broader study findings: At 160-218 and 743-854, vaccine-associated CD4 TCRs were dominant, and they spanned spike. There were mostly white British donors and more females than males, and clonal diversity was possibly underestimated. In all cases, repertoires were sampled only after the peak T cell response.

This clonotype originated in an adult in good health. This chain joins TRBV11-1 and TRBJ1-1; possibly TRBD1 for D (5 bases). Sequencing used peripheral blood, obtained on day 0 of AZD1222 vaccination. CDR3 sequence reads: CASSLAGVTEAFF. The CDR3 DNA is TGTGCCAGCAGCTTAGCAGGGGTGACTGAAGCTTTCTTT.